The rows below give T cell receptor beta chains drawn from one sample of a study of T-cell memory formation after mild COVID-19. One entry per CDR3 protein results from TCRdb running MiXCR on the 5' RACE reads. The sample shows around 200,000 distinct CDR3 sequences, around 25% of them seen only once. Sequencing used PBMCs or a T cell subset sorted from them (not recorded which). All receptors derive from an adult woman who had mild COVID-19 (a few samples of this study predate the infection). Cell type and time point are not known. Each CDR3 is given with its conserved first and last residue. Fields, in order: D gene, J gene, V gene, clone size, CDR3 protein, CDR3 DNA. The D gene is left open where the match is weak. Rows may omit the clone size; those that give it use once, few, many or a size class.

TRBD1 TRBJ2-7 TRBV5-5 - CASSLDGTESYEQYF TGTGCCAGCAGCTTGGACGGGACAGAGAGCTACGAGCAGTACTTC
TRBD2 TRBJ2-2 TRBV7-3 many CASSPGAGVETTGELFF TGTGCCAGCAGCCCCGGGGCGGGGGTGGAGACCACCGGGGAGCTGTTTTTT
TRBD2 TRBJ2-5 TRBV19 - CASSIGSGRETQYF TGTGCCAGTAGTATCGGTAGCGGGAGAGAGACCCAGTACTTC
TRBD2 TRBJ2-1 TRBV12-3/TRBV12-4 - CASSLGSGGTLYNEQFF TGTGCCAGCAGTTTAGGGAGCGGGGGGACCCTCTACAATGAGCAGTTCTTC
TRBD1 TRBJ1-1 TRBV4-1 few CASSQDRGPGTEAFF TGCGCCAGCAGCCAAGACAGGGGGCCAGGCACTGAAGCTTTCTTT
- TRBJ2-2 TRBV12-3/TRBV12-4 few CASSFRRGTGELFF TGTGCCAGCAGTTTTCGCCGGGGTACCGGGGAGCTGTTTTTT
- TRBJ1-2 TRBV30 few CAWSAGALYGYTF TGTGCCTGGAGTGCGGGGGCATTGTATGGCTACACCTTC
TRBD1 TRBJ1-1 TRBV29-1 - CSVDPGQAMNTEAFF TGCAGCGTAGATCCGGGACAGGCCATGAACACTGAAGCTTTCTTT
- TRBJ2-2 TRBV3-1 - CASNEGGVITGELFF TGTGCCAGCAACGAAGGAGGGGTTATCACCGGGGAGCTGTTTTTT
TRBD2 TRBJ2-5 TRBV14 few CASSQMSLAGQETQYF TGTGCCAGCAGCCAAATGTCGCTAGCGGGGCAAGAGACCCAGTACTTC
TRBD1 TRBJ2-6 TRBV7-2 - CASSVRTGGQGANVLTF TGTGCCAGCAGCGTAAGGACAGGGGGCCAGGGGGCCAACGTCCTGACTTTC
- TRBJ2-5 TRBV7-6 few CASSFRRVRETQYF TGTGCCAGCAGCTTTAGACGCGTTCGAGAGACCCAGTACTTC
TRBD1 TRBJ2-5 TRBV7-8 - CASSLGGQGRETQYF TGTGCCAGCAGCTTGGGCGGACAGGGAAGGGAGACCCAGTACTTC
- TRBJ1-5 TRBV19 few CATGAGQPQHF TGTGCCACCGGGGCAGGTCAGCCCCAGCATTTT
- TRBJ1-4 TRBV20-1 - CTTDPTNEKLFF TGCACCACCGACCCAACTAATGAAAAACTGTTTTTT
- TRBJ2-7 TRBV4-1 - CASSPRGQAYEQYF TGCGCCAGCAGCCCCCGAGGGCAGGCCTACGAGCAGTACTTC
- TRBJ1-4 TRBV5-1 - CASSLVGAGEKLFF TGCGCCAGCAGCTTGGTAGGGGCAGGTGAAAAACTGTTTTTT
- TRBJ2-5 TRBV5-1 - CASSFTGKETQYF TGCGCCAGCAGCTTCACAGGGAAAGAGACCCAGTACTTC
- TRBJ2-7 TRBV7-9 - CASSFVRDPYEQYF TGTGCCAGCAGCTTTGTCAGGGACCCATACGAGCAGTACTTC
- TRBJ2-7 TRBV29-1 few CSGGSHYEQYF TGCAGCGGCGGCAGCCATTACGAGCAGTACTTC
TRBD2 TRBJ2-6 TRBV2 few CASSLTSGGSGANVLTF TGTGCCAGCAGTCTAACTAGCGGGGGCTCTGGGGCCAACGTCCTGACTTTC
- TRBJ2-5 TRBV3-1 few CASSQGLVRAQVKETQYF TGTGCCAGCAGCCAAGGATTGGTGAGGGCGCAGGTAAAAGAGACCCAGTACTTC
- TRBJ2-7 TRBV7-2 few CASALGSYEQYF TGTGCCAGCGCCCTAGGGTCCTACGAGCAGTACTTC
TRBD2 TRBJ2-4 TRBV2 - CASRNSGSINIQYF TGTGCCAGCAGAAATAGCGGGAGCATTAACATTCAGTACTTC
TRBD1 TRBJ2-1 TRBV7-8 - CASSRDRNNNEQFF TGTGCCAGCAGCCGGGACAGGAATAACAATGAGCAGTTCTTC
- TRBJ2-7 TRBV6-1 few CASRSKQGDPSYEQYF TGTGCCAGCAGATCTAAACAGGGCGATCCTTCCTACGAGCAGTACTTC
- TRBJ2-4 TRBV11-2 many CASSLGGLGKNIQYF TGTGCCAGCAGCTTAGGGGGTTTGGGCAAAAACATTCAGTACTTC
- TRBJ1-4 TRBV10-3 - CAIRGLTNEKLFF TGTGCCATCAGGGGACTGACGAATGAAAAACTGTTTTTT
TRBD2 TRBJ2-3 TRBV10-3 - CAISGGPSGRVPDTQYF TGTGCCATCAGTGGCGGCCCTAGCGGGAGGGTCCCAGATACGCAGTATTTT
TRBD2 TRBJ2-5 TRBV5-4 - CASSSGTRPGAQYF TGTGCCAGCAGCTCTGGGACTAGGCCCGGGGCCCAGTACTTC
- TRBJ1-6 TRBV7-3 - CASSSHPNSPLHF TGTGCCAGCAGCTCCCACCCTAATTCACCCCTCCACTTT
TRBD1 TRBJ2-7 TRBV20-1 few CSATLRDSSYEQYF TGCAGTGCTACCCTCCGGGACAGCTCCTACGAGCAGTACTTC
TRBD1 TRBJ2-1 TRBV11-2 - CASSSGTASYNEQFF TGTGCCAGCAGCTCCGGGACAGCGAGCTACAATGAGCAGTTCTTC
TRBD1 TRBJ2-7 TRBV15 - CATSRGTGGYEQYF TGTGCCACCAGCAGAGGGACAGGGGGCTACGAGCAGTACTTC
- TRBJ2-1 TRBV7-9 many CASSSSSPLSYNEQFF TGTGCCAGCAGCTCTTCCTCCCCCCTCTCCTACAATGAGCAGTTCTTC
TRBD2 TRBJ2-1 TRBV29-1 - CSVEGQSGREYNEQFF TGCAGCGTTGAAGGGCAAAGCGGGAGGGAGTATAATGAGCAGTTCTTC
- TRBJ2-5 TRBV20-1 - CSARDGRTQYF TGCAGTGCTAGAGACGGCCGAACCCAGTACTTC
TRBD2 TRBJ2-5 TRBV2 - CASSGGLAGGKRETQYF TGTGCCAGCAGTGGGGGACTAGCGGGAGGGAAAAGGGAGACCCAGTACTTC
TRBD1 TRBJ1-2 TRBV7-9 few CASSLVGTDRYGYTF TGTGCCAGCAGCTTAGTCGGGACAGACCGCTATGGCTACACCTTC
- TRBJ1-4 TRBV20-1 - CSARAAGPTNEKLFF TGCAGTGCTAGAGCTGCGGGGCCAACTAATGAAAAACTGTTTTTT
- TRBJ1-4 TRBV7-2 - CASSLSDRFRLFF TGTGCCAGCAGCCTTAGCGACAGGTTTCGACTGTTTTTT
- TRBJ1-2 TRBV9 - CASSVGRDGSGYTF TGTGCCAGCAGCGTAGGCAGGGATGGGAGCGGCTACACCTTC
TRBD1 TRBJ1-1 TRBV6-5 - CASLRQGWTEAFF TGCGCCAGCCTCAGACAGGGATGGACTGAAGCTTTCTTT
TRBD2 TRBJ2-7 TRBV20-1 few CSARVSSGALGEQYF TGCAGTGCTAGAGTCTCTAGCGGGGCCCTTGGGGAGCAGTACTTC
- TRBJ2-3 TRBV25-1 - CASSEGWTDTQYF TGTGCCAGCAGTGAAGGGTGGACAGATACGCAGTATTTT
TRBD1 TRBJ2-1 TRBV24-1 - CATSDPPRTGGGEQFF TGTGCCACCAGTGACCCACCCAGGACAGGGGGCGGTGAGCAGTTCTTC
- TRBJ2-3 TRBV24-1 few CATSDFRDPKGADTQYF TGTGCCACCAGTGATTTCCGGGACCCCAAGGGGGCAGATACGCAGTATTTT
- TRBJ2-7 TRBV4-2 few CASSQGLDPSYEQYF TGTGCCAGCAGCCAAGGATTGGACCCCTCCTACGAGCAGTACTTC
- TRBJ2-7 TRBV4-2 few CASSQSTSPLSYEQYF TGTGCCAGCAGCCAATCTACTAGTCCCCTCTCCTACGAGCAGTACTTC
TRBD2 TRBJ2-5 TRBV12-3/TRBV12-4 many CASRAPSGETQYF TGTGCCAGCAGAGCTCCTAGCGGGGAGACCCAGTACTTC
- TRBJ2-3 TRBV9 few CASSPMQLGAQYF TGTGCCAGCAGCCCGATGCAACTAGGGGCGCAGTATTTT
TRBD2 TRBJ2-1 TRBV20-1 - CSAFPLVGGGPEQFF TGCAGTGCTTTCCCGCTAGTGGGGGGGGGACCGGAGCAGTTCTTC
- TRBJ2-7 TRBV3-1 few CASSQDRSYYEQYF TGTGCCAGCAGCCAAGATAGGAGCTACTACGAGCAGTACTTC
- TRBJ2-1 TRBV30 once CAWSGGQTIYNEQFF TGTGCCTGGTCGGGAGGACAGACAATTTACAATGAGCAGTTCTTC
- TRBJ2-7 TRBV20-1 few CSARDGRGTYEQYF TGCAGTGCTAGAGATGGCCGTGGGACCTACGAGCAGTACTTC
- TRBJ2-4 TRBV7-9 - CASSSTGWGDQAKNIQYF TGTGCCAGCAGCTCCACCGGGTGGGGGGACCAAGCCAAAAACATTCAGTACTTC
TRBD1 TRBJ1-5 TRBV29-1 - CSVGQGTNQPQHF TGCAGCGTTGGACAGGGAACCAATCAGCCCCAGCATTTT
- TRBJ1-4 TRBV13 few CASSLKLLSPLFF TGTGCCAGCAGCTTAAAGCTCCTTTCCCCATTGTTTTTT
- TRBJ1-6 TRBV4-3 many CASSQDLRGGNSPLHF TGCGCCAGCAGCCAAGATCTGAGGGGCGGGAATTCACCCCTCCACTTT